The source of this TCR beta chain is a study of blood T cell repertoires in COVID-19. In the study overall: Samples representing acute and convalescent COVID-19 were sourced from the United States, Italy and Spain.

This clone was detected only once. Trimming took 3 bases from V and 7 from J, leaving 18 bases between them. This CDR3 has 14 amino acids. Germline V lookup: CDR1 GTSNPN, CDR2 SVGIG (reference sequence). Original analysis: For nucleated cells, counts were estimated from reference gene primer amplification. Profiling relied on immunoSEQ multiplex PCR, and the TCRdb table lists in-frame clones only, not all of them. The D gene and trimming were derived from the DNA, and the V and J assignments and clone size from that table. The data show some 230,000 clones, around 82% seen once. This TCR derives from a woman aged 55-75 years with acute or convalescent COVID-19. The source material was peripheral blood. This chain connects TRBV30 to TRBJ1-1; D remains unclear. CDR3 loop: CAWSVTPQQVEAFF. The CDR3 nucleotides read TGTGCCTGGAGCGTGACGCCACAGCAGGTTGAAGCTTTCTTT.